This entry lists 7 T cell receptor beta chains sequenced from one sample in a study of regulatory and conventional T cells in RAG deficiency (dated by TCRdb to the late 2010s). Libraries came from the immunoSEQ multiplex PCR assay. TCRdb mirrors the immuneACCESS table, restricted to in-frame sequences. Some clones are absent from its copies; in checked studies, under half trace to an unresolved V gene, and the reason for the others is unknown. The table for this sample lists 30,000 to 35,000 clones; around 89% of them were counted only once. Of the sample, around 5% is held by the ten largest clones. The sample was also reused in another study, on regulatory T cells. The second study also describes: In the multiplex PCR, 52 forward TRBV primers and 13 reverse TRBJ primers were used, and assay-based and computational corrections were applied for amplification bias.

Specimen: CD8+ T cells sorted from blood. The source of these receptors is a human donor in good health.

With regard to this clone: This CDR3 is also generated by other DNA sequences in the sample. The V and J genes are TRBV5-1 and TRBJ1-3; a possible D gene is TRBD1 (6 bases). CDR1 is SGHRS, CDR2 YFSETQ, per germline. The CDR3 loop spans 16 amino acids. V was clipped by 3 bases and J by 2 bases, with 15 bases between them. CDR3 nucleotides: TGCGCCAGCAGCTCAGCACAGGGTCTGGCTGGAAACACCATATATTTT. Its protein is CASSSAQGLAGNTIYF.

V gene TRBV4-2 combines with J gene TRBJ2-3; D ambiguous. From germline, CDR1 is LGHNA and CDR2 YNFKEQ. V lost 0 bases and J 0 bases, leaving 1 base between the germline ends. The CDR3 is 13 amino acids. CDR3 DNA: TGTGCCAGCAGCCAAGAAAGCACAGATACGCAGTATTTT. It is translated as CASSQESTDTQYF.

This sequence joins TRBV5-6 and TRBJ2-3; no firm D call. Germline-derived CDR1 and CDR2 are SGHDT and YYEEEE. V was clipped by 0 bases and J by 2 bases, with 1 base between them. The CDR3 totals 12 residues. The CDR3: CASSLVTDTQYF. DNA of the CDR3: TGTGCCAGCAGCTTGGTCACAGATACGCAGTATTTT.

This clone was recorded once. The chain couples TRBV10-3 to TRBJ2-7; D gene unclear. Trimming left V 2 bases short and J 1 base short, with 6 bases between. The length of the CDR3 is 13 residues. Germline CDR1 reads ENHRY; CDR2 reads SYGVKD. This chain's CDR3 is CAISEATSYEQYF. In DNA, the CDR3 is TGTGCCATCAGTGAGGCGACATCCTACGAGCAGTACTTC.

This CDR3 is CASSLGGTDTYEQYF. The CDR3 DNA sequence: TGTGCCAGCAGCTTGGGGGGGACAGACACCTACGAGCAGTACTTC. The rearrangement uses TRBV5-4 and TRBJ2-7, with 7 bases fitting TRBD1. The junction had 5 bases not matched to a gene; V was cut back by 0 bases and J by 2 bases. Germline V gene sequence: CDR1 SGHNT, CDR2 YYREEE (reference sequence). This CDR3 has 15 amino acids.

A single count supports this clone. The chain uses TRBV4-1 and TRBJ1-4, with unresolved D. CDR1 is MGHRA, CDR2 YSYEKL, per germline. The V and J ends lost 0 bases and 8 bases respectively, with 4 bases between them. The CDR3 length is 12 residues. As DNA, the CDR3 is TGCGCCAGCAGCCAAGATTCGGAAAAACTGTTTTTT. It specifies CASSQDSEKLFF.

This clone was seen once. The V gene is TRBV7-9, the J gene TRBJ2-7, with unresolved D. Trimming left V 2 bases short and J 5 bases short, with 7 bases between. This CDR3 spans 12 amino acids. The germline CDR1 and CDR2 sequences are SEHNR and FQNEAQ (reference sequence). This chain's CDR3 is CASSLKTHEQYF. The CDR3 DNA sequence: TGTGCCAGCAGCTTAAAGACCCACGAGCAGTACTTC.